Listed below are T cell receptor beta chains from one sample, sequenced in a study of blood T cell repertoires in COVID-19. Sequenced by immunoSEQ multiplex PCR; TCRdb stores in-frame clones only, minus some. The data show about 120,000 clones, around 85% seen once. The sample comprised peripheral blood. The origin of the receptors is a man in his sixties with acute or convalescent COVID-19. The CDR3 runs from the conserved cysteine through the conserved F or W. The order of the fields is J gene, D gene, CDR3 length, clone size, V gene, CDR3 protein, CDR3 DNA. The D gene is left open where the match is weak. Not every row has a clone size; where given, it reads once, few, many or a size class.

j_call: TRBJ2-3; d_call: TRBD2; cdr3_length: 16; clone_size: .; v_call: TRBV5-4; cdr3_aa: CASSLGTSGSTDTQYF; cdr3_nt: TGTGCCAGCAGCCTCGGGACTAGCGGAAGCACAGATACGCAGTATTTT
j_call: TRBJ2-7; d_call: TRBD2; cdr3_length: 14; clone_size: .; v_call: TRBV5-4; cdr3_aa: CASSLGRVTYEQYF; cdr3_nt: TGTGCCAGCAGCCTAGGGAGGGTGACCTACGAGCAGTACTTC
j_call: TRBJ1-5; d_call: .; cdr3_length: 15; clone_size: .; v_call: TRBV28; cdr3_aa: CASTDLRRINQPQHF; cdr3_nt: TGTGCCAGCACCGACCTGAGGAGGATAAATCAGCCCCAGCATTTT
j_call: TRBJ2-5; d_call: .; cdr3_length: 15; clone_size: .; v_call: TRBV9; cdr3_aa: CASSVQGGWAETQYF; cdr3_nt: TGTGCCAGCAGCGTACAGGGAGGATGGGCGGAGACCCAGTACTTC
j_call: TRBJ2-4; d_call: TRBD2; cdr3_length: 17; clone_size: .; v_call: TRBV27; cdr3_aa: CASSLSGLAGGGVIQYF; cdr3_nt: TGTGCCAGCAGTTTATCGGGACTAGCGGGAGGAGGCGTCATTCAGTACTTC
j_call: TRBJ2-4; d_call: TRBD1; cdr3_length: 15; clone_size: .; v_call: TRBV28; cdr3_aa: CASSASGTGLNIQYF; cdr3_nt: TGTGCCAGCAGCGCTTCCGGGACAGGGCTAAACATTCAGTACTTC
j_call: TRBJ1-5; d_call: TRBD1; cdr3_length: 17; clone_size: .; v_call: TRBV4-1; cdr3_aa: CASSQGGQGKSNQPQHF; cdr3_nt: TGCGCCAGCAGCCAAGGTGGACAGGGCAAGAGCAATCAGCCCCAGCATTTT
j_call: TRBJ1-5; d_call: .; cdr3_length: 15; clone_size: .; v_call: TRBV3-1/TRBV3-2; cdr3_aa: CASSPNAGFHQPQHF; cdr3_nt: TGTGCCAGCAGCCCAAACGCAGGTTTCCATCAGCCCCAGCATTTT
j_call: TRBJ1-2; d_call: .; cdr3_length: 15; clone_size: .; v_call: TRBV6-5; cdr3_aa: CASSYSEGRNGGYTF; cdr3_nt: TGTGCCAGCAGTTACTCGGAGGGGAGGAACGGGGGCTACACCTTC
j_call: TRBJ2-6; d_call: .; cdr3_length: 17; clone_size: .; v_call: TRBV10-2; cdr3_aa: CASLRGGANSGANVLTF; cdr3_nt: TGCGCCAGCCTCCGAGGAGGGGCCAACTCTGGGGCCAACGTCCTGACTTTC
j_call: TRBJ1-2; d_call: .; cdr3_length: 12; clone_size: .; v_call: TRBV18; cdr3_aa: CASSPSSDGYTF; cdr3_nt: TGTGCCAGCTCACCAAGTTCAGATGGCTACACCTTC
j_call: TRBJ1-1; d_call: .; cdr3_length: 13; clone_size: once; v_call: TRBV19; cdr3_aa: CASSISRNTEAFF; cdr3_nt: TGTGCCAGTAGTATTTCCAGGAACACTGAAGCTTTCTTT
j_call: TRBJ1-2; d_call: TRBD1; cdr3_length: 15; clone_size: .; v_call: TRBV6-2/TRBV6-3; cdr3_aa: CASSYSTGAVNGYTF; cdr3_nt: TGTGCCAGCAGTTACTCGACAGGGGCTGTAAACGGCTACACCTTC
j_call: TRBJ2-2; d_call: TRBD2; cdr3_length: 15; clone_size: .; v_call: TRBV20-1; cdr3_aa: CSASTSGRATGELFF; cdr3_nt: TGCAGTGCTAGTACTAGCGGGAGGGCCACCGGGGAGCTGTTTTTT
j_call: TRBJ2-7; d_call: .; cdr3_length: 11; clone_size: .; v_call: TRBV29-1; cdr3_aa: CSVANTYEQYF; cdr3_nt: TGCAGCGTTGCGAACACCTACGAGCAGTACTTC
j_call: TRBJ2-2; d_call: TRBD1; cdr3_length: 15; clone_size: .; v_call: TRBV2; cdr3_aa: CASSTGTDGTGELFF; cdr3_nt: TGTGCCAGCAGCACCGGGACAGATGGTACCGGGGAGCTGTTTTTT
j_call: TRBJ2-1; d_call: .; cdr3_length: 13; clone_size: .; v_call: TRBV3-1/TRBV3-2; cdr3_aa: CASSQARGSEQFF; cdr3_nt: TGTGCCAGCAGCCAGGCACGGGGGAGTGAGCAGTTCTTC
j_call: TRBJ1-1; d_call: TRBD1; cdr3_length: 14; clone_size: .; v_call: TRBV6-1; cdr3_aa: CATEQGGQGTEAFF; cdr3_nt: TGTGCCACGGAACAGGGGGGCCAAGGCACTGAAGCTTTCTTT
j_call: TRBJ1-5; d_call: .; cdr3_length: 13; clone_size: .; v_call: TRBV12-3/TRBV12-4; cdr3_aa: CASSGGINQPQHF; cdr3_nt: TGTGCCAGCTCCGGAGGGATCAATCAGCCCCAGCATTTT
j_call: TRBJ2-3; d_call: .; cdr3_length: 14; clone_size: .; v_call: TRBV7-7; cdr3_aa: CASSPDSSTDTQYF; cdr3_nt: TGTGCCAGCAGCCCGGACAGTAGCACAGATACGCAGTATTTT
j_call: TRBJ2-7; d_call: TRBD1; cdr3_length: 15; clone_size: .; v_call: TRBV28; cdr3_aa: CASTTLVGQGNEQYF; cdr3_nt: TGTGCCAGCACTACATTAGTGGGACAGGGGAACGAGCAGTACTTC
j_call: TRBJ2-1; d_call: .; cdr3_length: 17; clone_size: .; v_call: TRBV21-1; cdr3_aa: CASSDGERGPFNNEQFF; cdr3_nt: TGTGCCAGCAGCGATGGGGAGCGGGGACCATTTAACAATGAGCAGTTCTTC
j_call: TRBJ2-1; d_call: TRBD1; cdr3_length: 18; clone_size: few; v_call: TRBV5-1; cdr3_aa: CASSRVPIRDRDYNEQFF; cdr3_nt: TGCGCCAGCAGCCGAGTCCCGATCAGGGACAGGGACTACAATGAGCAGTTCTTC
j_call: TRBJ1-4; d_call: .; cdr3_length: 16; clone_size: .; v_call: TRBV10-2; cdr3_aa: CASSPLSFATNEKLFF; cdr3_nt: TGCGCCAGCAGCCCACTGTCCTTTGCAACTAATGAAAAACTGTTTTTT
j_call: TRBJ2-2; d_call: TRBD2; cdr3_length: 14; clone_size: few; v_call: TRBV9; cdr3_aa: CASSGLAVDGELFF; cdr3_nt: TGTGCCAGCAGCGGCCTAGCGGTTGACGGGGAGCTGTTTTTT
j_call: TRBJ2-3; d_call: .; cdr3_length: 13; clone_size: .; v_call: TRBV27; cdr3_aa: CARHTRETDTQYF; cdr3_nt: TGTGCCAGACATACCAGGGAAACAGATACGCAGTATTTT
j_call: TRBJ2-7; d_call: .; cdr3_length: 19; clone_size: .; v_call: TRBV6-6; cdr3_aa: CASSSSGDTLATGIDEQYF; cdr3_nt: TGTGCCAGCAGCTCCTCGGGGGACACGTTAGCGACCGGAATCGACGAGCAGTACTTC
j_call: TRBJ1-1; d_call: .; cdr3_length: 16; clone_size: .; v_call: TRBV28; cdr3_aa: CASRRVLGVADTEAFF; cdr3_nt: TGTGCCAGCAGGCGGGTTTTGGGGGTAGCGGACACTGAAGCTTTCTTT
j_call: TRBJ2-7; d_call: TRBD2; cdr3_length: 13; clone_size: .; v_call: TRBV2; cdr3_aa: CASSLLAGYEQYF; cdr3_nt: TGTGCCAGCAGCTTACTAGCGGGCTACGAGCAGTACTTC
j_call: TRBJ1-6; d_call: TRBD1; cdr3_length: 15; clone_size: .; v_call: TRBV11-1; cdr3_aa: CASSLGQGENSPLHF; cdr3_nt: TGTGCCAGCAGCTTGGGACAGGGGGAAAATTCACCCCTCCACTTT
j_call: TRBJ2-7; d_call: .; cdr3_length: 15; clone_size: .; v_call: TRBV5-1; cdr3_aa: CASSYGGFSSYEQYF; cdr3_nt: TGCGCCAGCAGCTATGGGGGCTTTAGCTCCTACGAGCAGTACTTC
j_call: TRBJ2-3; d_call: .; cdr3_length: 17; clone_size: .; v_call: TRBV3-1/TRBV3-2; cdr3_aa: CASSQDSLLLLTDTQYF; cdr3_nt: TGTGCCAGCAGCCAAGATAGCCTTCTCTTACTCACAGATACGCAGTATTTT